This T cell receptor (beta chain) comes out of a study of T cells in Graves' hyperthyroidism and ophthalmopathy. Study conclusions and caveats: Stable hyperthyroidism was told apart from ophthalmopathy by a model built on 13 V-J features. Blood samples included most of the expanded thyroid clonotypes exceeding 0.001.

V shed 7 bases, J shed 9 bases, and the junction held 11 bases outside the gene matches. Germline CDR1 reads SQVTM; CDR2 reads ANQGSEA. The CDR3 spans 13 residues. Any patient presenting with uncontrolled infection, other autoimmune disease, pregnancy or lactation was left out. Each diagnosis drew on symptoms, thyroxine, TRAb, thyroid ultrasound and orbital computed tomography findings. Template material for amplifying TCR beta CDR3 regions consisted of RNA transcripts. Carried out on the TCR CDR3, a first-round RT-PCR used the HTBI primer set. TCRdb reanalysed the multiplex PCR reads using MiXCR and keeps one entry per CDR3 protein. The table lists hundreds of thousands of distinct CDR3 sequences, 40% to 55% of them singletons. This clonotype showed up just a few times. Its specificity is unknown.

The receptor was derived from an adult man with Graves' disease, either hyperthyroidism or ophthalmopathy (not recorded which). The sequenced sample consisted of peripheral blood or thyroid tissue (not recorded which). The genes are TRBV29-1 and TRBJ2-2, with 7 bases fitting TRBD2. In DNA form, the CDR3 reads TGCAGCGCCTCCTCGGGGGGATCCAGGGAGCTGTTTTTT. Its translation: CSASSGGSRELFF.